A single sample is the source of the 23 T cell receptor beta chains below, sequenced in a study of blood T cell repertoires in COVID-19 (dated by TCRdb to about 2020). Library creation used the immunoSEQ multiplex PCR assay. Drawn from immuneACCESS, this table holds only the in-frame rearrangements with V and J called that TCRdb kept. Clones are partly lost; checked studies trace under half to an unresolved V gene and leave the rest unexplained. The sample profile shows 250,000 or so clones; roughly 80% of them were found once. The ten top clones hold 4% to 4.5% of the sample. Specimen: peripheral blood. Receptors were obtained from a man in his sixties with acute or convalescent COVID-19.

The CDR3 nucleotides read TGCGCCAGCAGCCAGCAGCATAGCGGGAGGGCCTGGGAGCAGTACTTC. Protein sequence: CASSQQHSGRAWEQYF. The V gene is TRBV4-1, the J gene TRBJ2-7; 11 positions agree with TRBD2. Germline values: CDR1 MGHRA, CDR2 YSYEKL. The CDR3 runs 16 residues. V lost 3 bases, J lost 7 bases, and 11 bases stayed unmatched.

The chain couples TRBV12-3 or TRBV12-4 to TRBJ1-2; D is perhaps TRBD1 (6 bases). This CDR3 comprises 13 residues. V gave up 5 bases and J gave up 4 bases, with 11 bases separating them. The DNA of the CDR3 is TGTGCCAGCAGTCAGGGGCGAATCTATGGCTACACCTTC. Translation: CASSQGRIYGYTF.

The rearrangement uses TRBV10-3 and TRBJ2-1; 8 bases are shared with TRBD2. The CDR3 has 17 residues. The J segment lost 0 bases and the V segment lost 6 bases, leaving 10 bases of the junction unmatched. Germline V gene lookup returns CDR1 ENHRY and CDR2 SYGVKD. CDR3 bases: TGTGCCATCAGAGGAGGGCTAGCGGGTAGCTCCTACAATGAGCAGTTCTTC. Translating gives CAIRGGLAGSSYNEQFF.

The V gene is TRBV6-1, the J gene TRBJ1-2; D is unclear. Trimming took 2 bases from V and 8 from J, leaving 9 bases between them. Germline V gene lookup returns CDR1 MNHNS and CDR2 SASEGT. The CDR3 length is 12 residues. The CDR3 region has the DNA TGTGCCAGCAGTGAAACCAAGCGGGGCTACACCTTC. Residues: CASSETKRGYTF.

CDR3 DNA: TGTGCCAGCAGAACAGGGGGCTTGGAAGCTTTCTTT. This translates into CASRTGGLEAFF. This chain joins TRBV28 and TRBJ1-1; 9 bases fit TRBD1. The CDR3 extends over 12 amino acids. Germline V CDR1 and CDR2: MDHEN, SYDVKM. The V gene end was trimmed by 6 bases and the J gene end by 8 bases; junction bases not matched to a gene: 4. Using reference TRBV28 and TRBJ1-1 for the parts outside the CDR3, the full variable domain is DVKVTQSSRYLVKRTGEKVFLECVQDMDHENMFWYRQDPGLGLRLIYFSYDVKMKEKGDIPEGYSVSREKKERFSLILESASTNQTSMYLCASRTGGLEAFFGQGTRLTVV.

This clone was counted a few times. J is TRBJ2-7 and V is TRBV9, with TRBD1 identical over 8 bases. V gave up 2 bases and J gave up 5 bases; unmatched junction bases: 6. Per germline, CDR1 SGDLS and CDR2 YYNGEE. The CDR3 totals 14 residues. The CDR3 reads CASSVGQAYHEQYF. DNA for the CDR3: TGTGCCAGCAGCGTGGGACAGGCATACCACGAGCAGTACTTC.

The CDR3 DNA reads TGTGCCAGCACGCGGGGGGGCGTCGACACCGGGGAGCTGTTTTTT. This encodes CASTRGGVDTGELFF. V is TRBV7-9 and J is TRBJ2-2; the match to TRBD2 covers 9 bases. The J segment lost 3 bases and the V segment lost 7 bases, leaving 6 bases of the junction unmatched. The germline V gene encodes CDR1 SEHNR and CDR2 FQNEAQ (reference sequence). The CDR3 is 15 amino acids. The full variable domain, completed using reference TRBV7-9 and TRBJ2-2, is DTGVSQNPRHKITKRGQNVTFRCDPISEHNRLYWYRQTLGQGPEFLTYFQNEAQLEKSRLLSDRFSAERPKGSFSTLEIQRTEQGDSAMYLCASTRGGVDTGELFFGEGSRLTVL.

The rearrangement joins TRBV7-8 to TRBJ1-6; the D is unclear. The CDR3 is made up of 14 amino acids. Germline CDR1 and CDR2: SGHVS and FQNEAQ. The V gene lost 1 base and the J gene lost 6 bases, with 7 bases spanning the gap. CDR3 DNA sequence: TGTGCCAGCAGCTTAGTGATCGGTAATTCACCCCTCCACTTT. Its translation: CASSLVIGNSPLHF.

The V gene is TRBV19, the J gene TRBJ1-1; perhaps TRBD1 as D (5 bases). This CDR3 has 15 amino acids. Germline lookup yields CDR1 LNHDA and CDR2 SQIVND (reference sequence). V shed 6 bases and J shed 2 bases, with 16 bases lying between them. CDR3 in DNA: TGTGCCAGTAGATCACAAGGGCAGGGTAACACTGAAGCTTTCTTT. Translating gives CASRSQGQGNTEAFF. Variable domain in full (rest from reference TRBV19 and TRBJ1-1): DGGITQSPKYLFRKEGQNVTLSCEQNLNHDAMYWYRQDPGQGLRLIYYSQIVNDFQKGDIAEGYSVSREKKESFPLTVTSAQKNPTAFYLCASRSQGQGNTEAFFGQGTRLTVV.

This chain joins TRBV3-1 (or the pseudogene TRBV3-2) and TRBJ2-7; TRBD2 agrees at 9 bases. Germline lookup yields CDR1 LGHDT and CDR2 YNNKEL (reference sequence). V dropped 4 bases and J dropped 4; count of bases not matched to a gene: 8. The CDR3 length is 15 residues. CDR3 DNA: TGTGCCAGCAGCCCCGCTCCGCGGGGGGGTTACGAGCAGTACTTC. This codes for CASSPAPRGGYEQYF.

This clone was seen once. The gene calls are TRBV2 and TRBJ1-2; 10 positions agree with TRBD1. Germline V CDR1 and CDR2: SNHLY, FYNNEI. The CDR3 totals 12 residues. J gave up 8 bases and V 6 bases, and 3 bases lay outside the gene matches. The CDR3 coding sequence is TGTGCCAGCAGACGGGACAGGGGAGGCTACACCTTC. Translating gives CASRRDRGGYTF.

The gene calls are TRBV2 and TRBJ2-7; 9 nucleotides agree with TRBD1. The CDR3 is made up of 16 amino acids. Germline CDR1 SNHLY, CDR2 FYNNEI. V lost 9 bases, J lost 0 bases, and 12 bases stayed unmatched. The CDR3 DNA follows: TGTGCCAGTGGAGAGGACAGGGGCCCAAGCTCCTACGAGCAGTACTTC. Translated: CASGEDRGPSSYEQYF.

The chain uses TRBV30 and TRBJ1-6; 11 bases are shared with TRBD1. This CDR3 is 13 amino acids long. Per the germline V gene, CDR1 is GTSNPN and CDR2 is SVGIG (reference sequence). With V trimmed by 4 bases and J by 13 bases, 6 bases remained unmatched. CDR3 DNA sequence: TGTGCCTGGAAGGGACAGGGGGTCGGCCCCCTCCACTTT. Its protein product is CAWKGQGVGPLHF.

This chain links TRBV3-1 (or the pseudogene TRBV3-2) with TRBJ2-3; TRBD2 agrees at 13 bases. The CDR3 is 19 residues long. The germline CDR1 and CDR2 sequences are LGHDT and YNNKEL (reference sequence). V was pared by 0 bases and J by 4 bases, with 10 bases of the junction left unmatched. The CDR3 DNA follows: TGTGCCAGCAGCCAAGATCGTGTACTAGCGGGGGGGCTTGCAGATACGCAGTATTTT. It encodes CASSQDRVLAGGLADTQYF.

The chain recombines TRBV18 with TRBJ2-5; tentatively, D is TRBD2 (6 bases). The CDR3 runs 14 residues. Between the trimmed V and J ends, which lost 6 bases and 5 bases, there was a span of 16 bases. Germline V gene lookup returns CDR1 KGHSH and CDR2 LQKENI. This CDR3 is CASSSVPRGETQYF. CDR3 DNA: TGTGCCAGCTCCAGCGTCCCCCGGGGGGAGACCCAGTACTTC.

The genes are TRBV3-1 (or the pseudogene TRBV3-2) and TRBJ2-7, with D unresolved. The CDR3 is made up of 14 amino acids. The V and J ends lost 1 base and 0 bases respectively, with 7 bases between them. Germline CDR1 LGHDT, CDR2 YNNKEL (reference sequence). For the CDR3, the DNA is TGTGCCAGCAGCCAAGGTCCTTTCTCCTACGAGCAGTACTTC. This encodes CASSQGPFSYEQYF.

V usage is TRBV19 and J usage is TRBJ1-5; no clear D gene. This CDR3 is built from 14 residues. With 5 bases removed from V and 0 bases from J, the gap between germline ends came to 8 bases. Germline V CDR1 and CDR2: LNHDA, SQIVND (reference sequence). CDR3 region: CASSLANSNQPQHF. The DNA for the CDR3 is TGTGCCAGTAGTTTGGCAAATAGCAATCAGCCCCAGCATTTT.

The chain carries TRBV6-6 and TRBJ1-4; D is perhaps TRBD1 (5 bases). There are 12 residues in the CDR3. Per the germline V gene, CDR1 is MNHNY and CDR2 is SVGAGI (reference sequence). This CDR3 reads CASGLVREKLFF. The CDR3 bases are TGTGCTTCGGGACTTGTGCGTGAAAAACTGTTTTTT.

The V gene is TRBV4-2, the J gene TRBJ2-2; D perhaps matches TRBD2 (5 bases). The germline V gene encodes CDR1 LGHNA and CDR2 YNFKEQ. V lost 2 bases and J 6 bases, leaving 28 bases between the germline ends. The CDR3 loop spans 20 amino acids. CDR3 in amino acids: CASSQPTRLAYRAVAGELFF. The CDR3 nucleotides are TGTGCCAGCAGCCAACCCACCCGGCTAGCCTACCGGGCCGTGGCCGGGGAGCTGTTTTTT.

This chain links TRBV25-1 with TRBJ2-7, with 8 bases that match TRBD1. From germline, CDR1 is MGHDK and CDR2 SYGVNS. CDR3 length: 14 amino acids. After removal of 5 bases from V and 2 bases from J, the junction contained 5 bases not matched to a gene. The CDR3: CASSPQTGAYEQYF. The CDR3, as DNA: TGTGCCAGCAGTCCCCAGACAGGGGCCTACGAGCAGTACTTC.

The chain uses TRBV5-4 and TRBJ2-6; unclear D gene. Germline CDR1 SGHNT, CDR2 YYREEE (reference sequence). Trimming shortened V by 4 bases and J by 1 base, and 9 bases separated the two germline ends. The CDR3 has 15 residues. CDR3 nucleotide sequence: TGTGCCAGCAGCATCGGGTGGTCTGGGGCCAACGTCCTGACTTTC. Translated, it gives CASSIGWSGANVLTF.

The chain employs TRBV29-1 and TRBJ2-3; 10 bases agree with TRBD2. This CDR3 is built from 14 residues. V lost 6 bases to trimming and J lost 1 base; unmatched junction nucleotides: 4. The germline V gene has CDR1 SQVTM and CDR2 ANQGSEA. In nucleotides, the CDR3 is TGCAGCGTCTCCCTAGCGGGGGGCACAGATACGCAGTATTTT. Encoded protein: CSVSLAGGTDTQYF.

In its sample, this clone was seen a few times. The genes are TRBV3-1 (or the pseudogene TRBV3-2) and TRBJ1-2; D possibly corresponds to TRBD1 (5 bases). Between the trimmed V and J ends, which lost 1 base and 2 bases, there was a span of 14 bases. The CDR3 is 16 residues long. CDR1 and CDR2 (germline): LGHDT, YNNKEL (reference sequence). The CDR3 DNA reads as TGTGCCAGCAGCCAAGCATCAGGGAGGACAAACTATGGCTACACCTTC. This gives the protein CASSQASGRTNYGYTF.